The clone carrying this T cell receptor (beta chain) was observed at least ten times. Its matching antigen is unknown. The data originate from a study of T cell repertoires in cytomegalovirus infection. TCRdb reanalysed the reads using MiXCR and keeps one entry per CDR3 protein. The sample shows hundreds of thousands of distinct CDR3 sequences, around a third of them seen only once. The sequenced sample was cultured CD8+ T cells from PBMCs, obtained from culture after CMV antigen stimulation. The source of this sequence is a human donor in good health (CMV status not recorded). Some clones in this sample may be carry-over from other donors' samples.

CDR3 in DNA: TGTGCCAGCAGCTTTCGACTAGCGGACGGTGGTACGCAGTATTTT. Its protein product is CASSFRLADGGTQYF. The rearrangement links TRBV7-8 to TRBJ2-3; 9 bases are shared with TRBD2. The CDR3 consists of 15 residues. The V segment lost 3 bases and the J segment 8 bases; nucleotides outside the gene matches: 9. CDR1 and CDR2 (germline): SGHVS, FQNEAQ.